The 27 T cell receptor beta chains listed next were all sequenced from one sample in a study of human T cells and chemical hapten exposure. TCRdb redid the calling of the RACE reads with MiXCR, one entry per CDR3 protein. This table holds over 100,000 distinct CDR3 sequences, approximately 8.3% found once. Documented time point: healthy volunteer bleed at 2 weeks. Unfractionated whole blood yielded total RNA. Sequences were obtained from whole blood. Receptors originate from a male donor in good health. Some clones in this sample may be carry-over from other donors' samples.

This clonotype came up many times. The rearrangement joins TRBV7-2 to TRBJ2-3, with unresolved D. V was clipped by 5 bases and J by 0 bases, with 6 bases between them. Germline values: CDR1 SGHTA, CDR2 FQGNSA. The CDR3 has 13 amino acids. The chain's CDR3 is CASSRGSTDTQYF. The CDR3 DNA reads as TGTGCCAGCAGCCGAGGAAGCACAGATACGCAGTATTTT.

Many counts were recorded for this clonotype. The J gene is TRBJ2-7, the V gene TRBV5-4, with 9 bases that match TRBD1. CDR3 length: 15 amino acids. CDR1 SGHNT and CDR2 YYREEE come from the germline V gene (reference sequence). After removal of 1 base from V and 5 bases from J, the junction contained 7 bases not matched to a gene. The CDR3 DNA follows: TGTGCCAGCAGCTTGAAACAGGGGGCGCGTCACGAGCAGTACTTC. This translates into CASSLKQGARHEQYF.

The chain carries TRBV5-1 and TRBJ1-5; 7 nucleotides agree with TRBD1. Losses at the gene ends were 2 bases for V and 2 bases for J; bases not matched to a gene: 4. CDR1 SGHRS and CDR2 YFSETQ come from the germline V gene. The CDR3 is made up of 15 amino acids. The CDR3 sequence: CASSLTGVGNQPQHF. Here the CDR3 DNA reads TGCGCCAGCAGCTTAACAGGGGTGGGCAATCAGCCCCAGCATTTT.

This sequence joins TRBV10-3 and TRBJ2-1, with D tentatively TRBD1 (6 bases). CDR3 length: 15 amino acids. V lost 0 bases, J lost 7 bases, and 13 bases lay in between. Germline-derived CDR1 and CDR2 are ENHRY and SYGVKD. CDR3: CAISESTGLQNEQFF. In DNA form, the CDR3 reads TGTGCCATCAGTGAGTCGACAGGACTTCAGAATGAGCAGTTCTTC.

The genes are TRBV6-1 and TRBJ2-7; D is unresolved. Looked up from germline, CDR1 is MNHNS and CDR2 is SASEGT. Trimming cost V 2 bases and J 3 bases, with 11 bases left between them. The CDR3 covers 14 residues. CDR3 in DNA: TGTGCCAGCAGTGAACTCGCACAGCTCTACGAGCAGTACTTC. Translated, it gives CASSELAQLYEQYF.

This clonotype was detected many times. The chain links TRBV7-6 to TRBJ2-7; D remains unclear. The CDR3 sequence is 15 residues long. CDR1 and CDR2 (germline): SGHVS, FNYEAQ. With 2 bases removed from V and 3 bases from J, the gap between germline ends came to 14 bases. The CDR3: CASSLIDEGDYEQYF. The DNA of the CDR3 is TGTGCCAGCAGCTTAATAGATGAAGGAGACTACGAGCAGTACTTC.

This clonotype appeared a few times. The chain joins TRBV3-1 to TRBJ2-4; D may be TRBD2 (5 bases). This CDR3 is built from 18 residues. V was trimmed by 0 bases and J by 0 bases, leaving 15 bases between them. Germline V CDR1 and CDR2: LGHDT, YNNKEL (reference sequence). CDR3 coding DNA: TGTGCCAGCAGCCAAGATGGCAGGAGGAATCTAGCCAAAAACATTCAGTACTTC. It specifies CASSQDGRRNLAKNIQYF.

The J gene is TRBJ1-2, the V gene TRBV14; D not certain. Germline assignment: CDR1 SGHDN and CDR2 FVKESK. The CDR3 is 14 amino acids. Trimming took 0 bases from V and 4 from J, leaving 9 bases between them. The CDR3 region is CASSQDQVSYGYTF. As DNA, the CDR3 is TGTGCCAGCAGCCAAGATCAAGTTAGCTATGGCTACACCTTC.

The J gene is TRBJ2-7, the V gene TRBV19; D is undetermined. The CDR3 consists of 14 residues. Trimming shortened V by 6 bases and J by 2 bases, and 14 bases separated the two germline ends. The germline CDR1 and CDR2 sequences are LNHDA and SQIVND (reference sequence). CDR3 coding DNA: TGTGCCAGTAGCCACCTAGTCGCCCCCTACGAGCAGTACTTC. Translated: CASSHLVAPYEQYF.

The chain carries TRBV7-6 and TRBJ1-1, with 10 bases matching TRBD1. The J segment lost 5 bases and the V segment lost 5 bases, leaving 5 bases of the junction unmatched. This CDR3 contains 14 residues. Germline loops: CDR1 SGHVS, CDR2 FNYEAQ. The CDR3 DNA sequence: TGTGCCAGCAGCGAGGACAGGGGGGTAACTGAAGCTTTCTTT. Protein sequence: CASSEDRGVTEAFF.

This clonotype has at least ten counts. This chain connects TRBV7-8 to TRBJ1-1, with D possibly matching TRBD1 (6 bases). Trimming shortened V by 8 bases and J by 0 bases, and 13 bases separated the two germline ends. CDR3 length: 14 amino acids. Germline V gene data show CDR1 as SGHVS and CDR2 as FQNEAQ. The CDR3 protein is CASRRGQLNTEAFF. The CDR3 region has the DNA TGTGCCAGCCGAAGAGGACAGCTGAACACTGAAGCTTTCTTT.

The genes are TRBV2 and TRBJ2-7, with D possibly TRBD1 on 6 matching bases. V lost 5 bases to trimming and J lost 7 bases, with 21 bases between them. This CDR3 is built from 15 residues. In germline, CDR1 is SNHLY, CDR2 FYNNEI. The CDR3 bases are TGTGCCAGCAGTTCCCATGGACAGATCCTACGTGAGCAGTACTTC. Translating it yields CASSSHGQILREQYF.

The rearrangement joins TRBV3-1 to TRBJ2-2, with D possibly TRBD2 on 5 matching bases. The CDR3 is made up of 17 amino acids. Germline V gene sequence: CDR1 LGHDT, CDR2 YNNKEL (reference sequence). V shed 1 base and J shed 6 bases, with 18 bases lying between them. The CDR3 bases are TGTGCCAGCAGCCAAGCCCTGACTAAAAGGCGATCCGGGGAGCTGTTTTTT. Amino acids: CASSQALTKRRSGELFF.

This clonotype was counted at least ten times. This chain joins TRBV2 and TRBJ2-1; D ambiguous. The CDR3 covers 14 residues. Germline CDR1 reads SNHLY; CDR2 reads FYNNEI. V lost 1 base to trimming and J lost 4 bases, with 8 bases between them. The CDR3 sequence is CASSEVRVYNEQFF. The CDR3, as DNA: TGTGCCAGCAGTGAAGTTAGAGTATACAATGAGCAGTTCTTC.

This clonotype was seen a few times. The V call is TRBV5-6, the J call TRBJ2-1; a weak D match, TRBD2 (6 bases). This CDR3 spans 14 amino acids. Germline CDR1 SGHDT, CDR2 YYEEEE. With 0 bases removed from V and 4 bases from J, the gap between germline ends came to 8 bases. The CDR3 here is CASSLGGLYNEQFF. The DNA for the CDR3 is TGTGCCAGCAGCTTGGGGGGACTTTACAATGAGCAGTTCTTC.

Only a few counts were recorded for this clonotype. This chain links TRBV30 with TRBJ1-2; 9 nucleotides agree with TRBD1. J gave up 5 bases and V 3 bases, and 4 bases lay outside the gene matches. The germline V gene encodes CDR1 GTSNPN and CDR2 SVGIG (reference sequence). The CDR3 spans 13 residues. The CDR3 reads CAWSSGQGYGYTF. The CDR3 DNA follows: TGTGCCTGGAGCTCGGGACAGGGTTATGGCTACACCTTC.

The chain links TRBV12-3 or TRBV12-4 to TRBJ1-2; unclear D gene. This CDR3 comprises 16 residues. Trimming cost V 6 bases and J 3 bases, with 20 bases left between them. The CDR3 DNA reads as TGTGCCAGCAGCCCTCCCGTGCGGTTCGCCGACTATGGCTACACCTTC. Amino acids: CASSPPVRFADYGYTF.

V usage is TRBV11-2 and J usage is TRBJ1-1, with D possibly being TRBD1 (6 bases). The CDR3 length is 16 residues. CDR1 SGHAT and CDR2 FQNNGV come from the germline V gene. V was pared by 5 bases and J by 7 bases, with 23 bases between. CDR3: CASSRNLQGGLLEAFF. As DNA, the CDR3 is TGTGCCAGCAGCCGTAACCTACAGGGAGGTCTCCTTGAAGCTTTCTTT.

The sample holds a few counts of this clonotype. This chain joins TRBV19 and TRBJ2-3; a weak D match, TRBD1 (6 bases). The CDR3 totals 15 residues. V was cut by 6 bases and J by 0 bases, with 13 bases left in between. CDR1 is LNHDA, CDR2 SQIVND, per germline (reference sequence). CDR3 protein: CASSNRDTSTDTQYF. The CDR3 DNA is TGTGCCAGTAGCAACAGGGATACTAGCACAGATACGCAGTATTTT.

This clonotype was seen a handful of times. For the CDR3, the DNA is TGTGCCAGCAGTTCCCCGACGGACATGGGCAACGAGCAGTACTTC. Protein sequence: CASSSPTDMGNEQYF. The chain employs TRBV6-5 and TRBJ2-7; TRBD1 is a possible D gene (5 bases). CDR3 length: 15 amino acids. V was shortened by 4 bases and J by 5 bases, with 18 bases between the two germline ends. The germline V gene has CDR1 MNHEY and CDR2 SVGAGI.

This clonotype occurred many times. This rearrangement joins TRBV7-9 to TRBJ1-6; 8 bases match TRBD1. Germline V lookup: CDR1 SEHNR, CDR2 FQNEAQ (reference sequence). This CDR3 contains 15 residues. V shed 5 bases and J 7 bases; nucleotides not matched to a gene: 7. CDR3 amino acids: CASSPLDRENSPLHF. The CDR3 nucleotides are TGTGCCAGCAGCCCGTTGGACAGGGAGAATTCACCCCTCCACTTT.

V is TRBV10-3 and J is TRBJ2-7; TRBD2 matches at 8 bases. Per the germline V gene, CDR1 is ENHRY and CDR2 is SYGVKD. V shed 2 bases and J 4 bases; nucleotides not matched to a gene: 10. This CDR3 has 16 residues. The CDR3 DNA reads as TGTGCCATCAGTGAGACGGGGGGGGATATTGGGTACGAGCAGTACTTC. This codes for CAISETGGDIGYEQYF.

This clonotype appeared many times. The chain combines TRBV4-1 with TRBJ2-1; D is perhaps TRBD2 (5 bases). The CDR3 is made up of 16 amino acids. The V gene's germline CDR1 is MGHRA and CDR2 YSYEKL. V was pared by 0 bases and J by 0 bases, with 9 bases between. The CDR3 region is CASSQEDSGSYNEQFF. The CDR3 nucleotides read TGCGCCAGCAGCCAAGAGGACTCCGGCTCCTACAATGAGCAGTTCTTC.

This clonotype has more than one count but fewer than ten. The chain couples TRBV15 to TRBJ2-5; maybe TRBD1 (5 bases). Germline CDR1 reads LNHNV; CDR2 reads YYDKDF (reference sequence). V gave up 0 bases and J gave up 3 bases, with 11 bases separating them. The CDR3 totals 15 residues. The CDR3 loop is CATSRDVGREETQYF. CDR3 coding DNA: TGTGCCACCAGCAGAGATGTCGGCAGGGAAGAGACCCAGTACTTC.

The rearrangement links TRBV6-5 to TRBJ1-3; D may be TRBD1 (6 bases). CDR3 length equals 14 residues. V shed 4 bases and J shed 2 bases, with 9 bases lying between them. Germline V CDR1 and CDR2: MNHEY, SVGAGI. This CDR3 is CASSSRTAGNTIYF. CDR3 in DNA: TGTGCCAGCAGTTCGAGGACAGCTGGAAACACCATATATTTT.

V gene TRBV10-1 combines with J gene TRBJ2-5; 10 bases match TRBD2. CDR1 and CDR2 (germline): WNHNN, SYGVQD (reference sequence). V shed 4 bases, J shed 1 base, and the junction held 12 bases outside the gene matches. This CDR3 is built from 18 residues. The CDR3: CASSGGRGLAEPQETQYF. The DNA of the CDR3 is TGCGCCAGCAGTGGGGGAAGAGGACTAGCGGAACCCCAAGAGACCCAGTACTTC.

This rearrangement joins TRBV12-3 or TRBV12-4 to TRBJ1-2; D not resolved. This CDR3 has 12 amino acids. V shed 6 bases and J shed 4 bases, with 9 bases lying between them. CDR3 nucleotides: TGTGCCAGCAGCGCAGACACCTATGGCTACACCTTC. This sequence encodes CASSADTYGYTF.